These 8 T cell receptor beta chains were all obtained from the same sample, sequenced in a study of T cells in Graves' hyperthyroidism and ophthalmopathy (dated by TCRdb to the late 2010s). Libraries were built with multiplex PCR. The instrument was an Illumina HiSeq 2000. The TCR beta CDR3 regions were amplified from RNA transcripts. A first-round RT-PCR of the TCR CDR3 used the HTBI primer set with the Qiagen OneStep RT-PCR kit. TCRdb ran its own pipeline on the public reads, namely fastp trimming at Q25 and MiXCR clone calling, and kept in-frame beta chains. Under each unique CDR3 protein, matching rows form one entry showing the most common genes and DNA. Here the sample has about 46,000 distinct CDR3 sequences; roughly 49% occur a single time. Together, the top ten hold roughly a third of the sample. Sequencing input: peripheral blood or thyroid tissue (not recorded which). The origin of the receptors is a woman aged 45-60 years with Graves' hyperthyroidism.

This chain connects TRBV10-3 to TRBJ1-6, with 9 bases fitting TRBD1. The CDR3 contains 14 residues. The germline V gene has CDR1 ENHRY and CDR2 SYGVKD. V gave up 6 bases and J gave up 9 bases; unmatched junction bases: 6. CDR3 loop: CAIRGQGRGSPLHF. DNA for the CDR3: TGTGCCATCAGGGGACAGGGAAGGGGTTCACCCCTCCACTTT.

This clonotype was counted ten times or more. The rearrangement links TRBV7-8 to TRBJ2-3, with 7 bases that match TRBD1. The CDR3 covers 16 residues. Germline loops: CDR1 SGHVS, CDR2 FQNEAQ. V was clipped by 2 bases and J by 0 bases; unmatched bases: 5. The CDR3 coding sequence is TGTGCCAGCAGCTTAACACAGGGGACGAGCACAGATACGCAGTATTTT. It is translated as CASSLTQGTSTDTQYF.

This clonotype occurred many times. The chain has TRBV7-2 and TRBJ2-2; D assignment may be TRBD1 or TRBD2 (6 bases each). This CDR3 contains 15 residues. Germline V gene sequence: CDR1 SGHTA, CDR2 FQGNSA. The germline V and J ends were trimmed by 1 base and 4 bases, with 10 bases remaining between them. CDR3 in DNA: TGTGCCAGCAGCTTAGTAGGGGGGAGCACCGGGGAGCTGTTTTTT. It translates to CASSLVGGSTGELFF. Drawing the rest from reference TRBV7-2 and TRBJ2-2, the complete variable domain is GAGVSQSPSNKVTEKGKDVELRCDPISGHTALYWYRQSLGQGLEFLIYFQGNSAPDKSGLPSDRFSAERTGGSVSTLTIQRTQQEDSAVYLCASSLVGGSTGELFFGEGSRLTVL.

Comment on this clonotype: The conserved final phenylalanine or tryptophan is absent from the CDR3, which likely points to a read error. This chain links TRBV19 with TRBJ2-7; the D gene is possibly TRBD2 (5 bases). CDR1 is LNHDA, CDR2 SQIVND, per germline (reference sequence). This CDR3 is 13 amino acids long. The DNA for the CDR3 is TGTGCCAGTGGTATAGCAGAGGGAACCGAGCAGTACCTC. Amino acid sequence: CASGIAEGTEQYL.

This clonotype appeared many times. This chain links TRBV20-1 with TRBJ1-2; D may be TRBD1 (5 bases). V was clipped by 1 base and J by 4 bases, with 16 bases between them. CDR3 length: 15 residues. Germline loops: CDR1 DFQATT, CDR2 SNEGSKA (reference sequence). CDR3 coding DNA: TGCAGTGCTAGAGTCCTGGGGGGGTATGGCTATGGCTACACCTTC. Its protein is CSARVLGGYGYGYTF.

This clonotype was recorded many times. This sequence joins TRBV11-2 and TRBJ2-5; tentatively, D is TRBD2 (6 bases). Germline V gives CDR1 SGHAT, CDR2 FQNNGV. Trimming pared 8 bases from V and 3 bases from J, leaving 13 bases between. This CDR3 spans 13 amino acids. Here the CDR3 reads CASGVGLKETQYF. The CDR3 nucleotides are TGTGCCAGCGGGGTCGGACTAAAAGAGACCCAGTACTTC.

This clonotype is categorized as medium-sized (0.01 to 0.1%). The chain is built from TRBV29-1 and TRBJ1-1, with unresolved D. Germline assignment: CDR1 SQVTM and CDR2 ANQGSEA. CDR3 length: 14 amino acids. V was trimmed by 5 bases and J by 1 base, leaving 14 bases between them. The DNA for the CDR3 is TGCAGCGTTTCCTTTTCGGGCAGGAACACTGAAGCTTTCTTT. It specifies CSVSFSGRNTEAFF.

On this clonotype itself: One end of the junction is discordant with germline, which a read error may explain. V usage is TRBV6-5 and J usage is TRBJ2-2; possible D gene TRBD2, 5 bases. CDR3 length equals 16 residues. The V gene's germline CDR1 is MNHEY and CDR2 SVGAGI. CDR3 in amino acids: CASSLVVSPNTGEPFF. CDR3 DNA: TGTGCCAGCAGCTTAGTGGTTAGCCCGAACACCGGGGAGCCGTTTTTT.